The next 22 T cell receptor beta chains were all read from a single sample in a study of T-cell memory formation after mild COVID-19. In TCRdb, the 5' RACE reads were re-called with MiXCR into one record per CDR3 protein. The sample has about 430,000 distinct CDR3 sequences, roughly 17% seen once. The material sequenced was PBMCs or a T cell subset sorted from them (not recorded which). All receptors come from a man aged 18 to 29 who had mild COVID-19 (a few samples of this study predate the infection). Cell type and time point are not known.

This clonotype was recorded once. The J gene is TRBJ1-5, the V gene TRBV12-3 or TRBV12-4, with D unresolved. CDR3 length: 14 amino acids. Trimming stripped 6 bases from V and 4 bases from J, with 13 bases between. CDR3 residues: CASRGFVGNQPQHF. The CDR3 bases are TGTGCCAGCAGGGGTTTTGTGGGTAATCAGCCCCAGCATTTT.

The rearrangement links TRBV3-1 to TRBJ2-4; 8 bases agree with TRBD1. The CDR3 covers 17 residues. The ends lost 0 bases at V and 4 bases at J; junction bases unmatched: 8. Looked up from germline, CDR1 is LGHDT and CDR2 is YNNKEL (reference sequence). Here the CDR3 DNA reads TGTGCCAGCAGCCAAGACCCAGGACAGGGCGGGAAAAACATTCAGTACTTC. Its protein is CASSQDPGQGGKNIQYF.

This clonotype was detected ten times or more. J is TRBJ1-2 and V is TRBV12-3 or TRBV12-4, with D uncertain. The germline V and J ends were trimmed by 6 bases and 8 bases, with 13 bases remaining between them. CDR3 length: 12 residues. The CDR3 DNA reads TGTGCCAGCAGCGAAGGACCTTACGGCTACACCTTC. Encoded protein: CASSEGPYGYTF.

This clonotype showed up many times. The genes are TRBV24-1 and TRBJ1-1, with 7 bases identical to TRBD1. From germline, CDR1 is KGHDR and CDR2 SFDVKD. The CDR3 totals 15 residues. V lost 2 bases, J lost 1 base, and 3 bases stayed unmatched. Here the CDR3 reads CATSDSPGGNTEAFF. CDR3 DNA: TGTGCCACCAGTGATTCCCCAGGGGGGAACACTGAAGCTTTCTTT.

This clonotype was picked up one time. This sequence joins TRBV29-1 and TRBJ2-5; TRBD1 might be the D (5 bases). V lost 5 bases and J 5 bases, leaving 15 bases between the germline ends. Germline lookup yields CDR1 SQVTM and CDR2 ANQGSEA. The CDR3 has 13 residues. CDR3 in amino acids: CSVTKGLGETQYF. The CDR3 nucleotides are TGCAGCGTTACTAAGGGGCTGGGGGAGACCCAGTACTTC.

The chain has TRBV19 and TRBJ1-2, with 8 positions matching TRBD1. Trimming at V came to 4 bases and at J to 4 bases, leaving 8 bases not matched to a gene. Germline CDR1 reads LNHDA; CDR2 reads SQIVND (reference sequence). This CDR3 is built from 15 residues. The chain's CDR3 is CASSNDRGYGYGYTF. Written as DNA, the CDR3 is TGTGCCAGTAGTAATGACAGGGGATATGGCTATGGCTACACCTTC.

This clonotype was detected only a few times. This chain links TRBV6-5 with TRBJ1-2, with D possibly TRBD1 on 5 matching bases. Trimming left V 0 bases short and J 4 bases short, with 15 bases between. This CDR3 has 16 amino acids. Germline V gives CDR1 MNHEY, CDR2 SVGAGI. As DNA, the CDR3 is TGTGCCAGCAGTTACTCTTTTCTTAGTAGGGGCTATGGCTACACCTTC. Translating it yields CASSYSFLSRGYGYTF.

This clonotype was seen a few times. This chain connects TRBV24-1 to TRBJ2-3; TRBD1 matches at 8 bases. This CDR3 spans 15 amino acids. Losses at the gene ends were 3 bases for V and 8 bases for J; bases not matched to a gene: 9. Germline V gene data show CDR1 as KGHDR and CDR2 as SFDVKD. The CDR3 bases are TGTGCCACCAGTGATCCAGGACAGGGTTGGGGTACGCAGTATTTT. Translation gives CATSDPGQGWGTQYF.

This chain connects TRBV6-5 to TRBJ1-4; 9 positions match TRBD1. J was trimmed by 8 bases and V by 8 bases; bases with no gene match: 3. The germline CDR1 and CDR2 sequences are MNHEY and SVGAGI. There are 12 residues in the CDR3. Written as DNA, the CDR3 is TGTGCCAGCGGGACAGGGCAGGAAAAACTGTTTTTT. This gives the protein CASGTGQEKLFF.

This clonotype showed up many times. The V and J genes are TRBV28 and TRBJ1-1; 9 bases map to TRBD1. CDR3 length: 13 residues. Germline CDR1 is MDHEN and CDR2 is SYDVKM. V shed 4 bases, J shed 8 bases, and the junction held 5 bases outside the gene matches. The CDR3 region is CASSWGGQGEAFF. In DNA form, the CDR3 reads TGTGCCAGCAGTTGGGGGGGACAGGGCGAAGCTTTCTTT.

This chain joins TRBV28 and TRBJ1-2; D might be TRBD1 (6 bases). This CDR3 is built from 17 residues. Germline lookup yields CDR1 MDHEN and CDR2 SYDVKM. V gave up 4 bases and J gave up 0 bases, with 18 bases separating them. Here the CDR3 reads CASSYPGVSLANYGYTF. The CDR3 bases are TGTGCCAGCAGTTATCCAGGGGTCTCCTTAGCTAACTATGGCTACACCTTC.

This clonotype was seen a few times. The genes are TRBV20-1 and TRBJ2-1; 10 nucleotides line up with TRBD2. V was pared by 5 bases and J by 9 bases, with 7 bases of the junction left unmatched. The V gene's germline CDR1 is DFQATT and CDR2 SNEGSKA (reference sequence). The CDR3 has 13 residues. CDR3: CSAESGGASEQFF. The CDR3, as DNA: TGCAGTGCTGAAAGCGGGGGGGCCAGTGAGCAGTTCTTC.

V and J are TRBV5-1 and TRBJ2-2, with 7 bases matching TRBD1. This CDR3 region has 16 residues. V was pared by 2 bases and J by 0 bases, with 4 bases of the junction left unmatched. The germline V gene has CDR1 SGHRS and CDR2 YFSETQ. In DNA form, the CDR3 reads TGCGCCAGCAGCTTCGACACAGGGGCGAACACCGGGGAGCTGTTTTTT. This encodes CASSFDTGANTGELFF.

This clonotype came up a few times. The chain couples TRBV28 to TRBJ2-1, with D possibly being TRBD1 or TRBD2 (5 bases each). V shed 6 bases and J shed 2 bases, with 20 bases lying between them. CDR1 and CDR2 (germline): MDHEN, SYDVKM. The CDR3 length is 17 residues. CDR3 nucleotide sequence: TGTGCCAGCAGCCACGAGGGGACGAGGACTCCCTACAATGAGCAGTTCTTC. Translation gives CASSHEGTRTPYNEQFF.

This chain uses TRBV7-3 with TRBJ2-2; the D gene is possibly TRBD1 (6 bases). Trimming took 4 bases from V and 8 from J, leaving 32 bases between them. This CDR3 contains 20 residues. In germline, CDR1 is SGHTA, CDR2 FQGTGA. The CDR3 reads CASSSGGRGVLLDLPGELFF. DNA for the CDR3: TGTGCCAGCAGCTCCGGTGGCAGGGGAGTACTCCTCGACTTACCGGGGGAGCTGTTTTTT.

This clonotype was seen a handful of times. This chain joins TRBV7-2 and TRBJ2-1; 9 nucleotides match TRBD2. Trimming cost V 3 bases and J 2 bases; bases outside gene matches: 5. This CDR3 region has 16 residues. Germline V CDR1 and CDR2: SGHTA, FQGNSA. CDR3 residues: CASSFKAGGTYNEQFF. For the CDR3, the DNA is TGTGCCAGCAGCTTCAAAGCGGGGGGCACCTACAATGAGCAGTTCTTC.

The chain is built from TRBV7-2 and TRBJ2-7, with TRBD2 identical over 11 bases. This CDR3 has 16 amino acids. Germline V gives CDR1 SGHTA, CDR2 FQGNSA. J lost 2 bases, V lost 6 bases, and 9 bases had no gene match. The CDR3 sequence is CASSIAGGHFTYEQYF. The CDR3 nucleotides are TGTGCCAGCAGTATAGCGGGGGGGCACTTCACCTACGAGCAGTACTTC.

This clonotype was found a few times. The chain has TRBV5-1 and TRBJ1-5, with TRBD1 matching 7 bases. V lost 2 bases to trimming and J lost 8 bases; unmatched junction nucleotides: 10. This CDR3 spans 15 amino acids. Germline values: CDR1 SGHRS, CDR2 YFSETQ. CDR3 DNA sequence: TGCGCCAGCAGCTTCGACCCCGGGACAGCTAAGCCCCAGCATTTT. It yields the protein CASSFDPGTAKPQHF.

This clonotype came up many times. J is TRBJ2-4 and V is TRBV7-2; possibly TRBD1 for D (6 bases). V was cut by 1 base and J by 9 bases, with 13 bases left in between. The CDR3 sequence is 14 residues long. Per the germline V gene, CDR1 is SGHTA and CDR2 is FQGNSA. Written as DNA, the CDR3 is TGTGCCAGCAGCTTAGGGTCCCCCAGGGGCATTCAGTACTTC. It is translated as CASSLGSPRGIQYF.

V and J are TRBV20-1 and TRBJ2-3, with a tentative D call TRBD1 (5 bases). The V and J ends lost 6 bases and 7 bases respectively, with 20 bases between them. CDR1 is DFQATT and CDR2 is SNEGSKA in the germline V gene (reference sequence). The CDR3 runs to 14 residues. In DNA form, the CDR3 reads TGCAGTGCGCCCCAGGGCCTTGGTTCTAATACGCAGTATTTT. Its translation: CSAPQGLGSNTQYF.

This CDR3 reads CASTDLTSGTDTQYF. The CDR3 bases are TGTGCCAGCACCGACCTGACTAGCGGCACAGATACGCAGTATTTT. This chain links TRBV5-4 with TRBJ2-3, with 8 bases aligning to TRBD2. From germline, CDR1 is SGHNT and CDR2 YYREEE (reference sequence). V shed 6 bases and J 1 base; nucleotides not matched to a gene: 7. The CDR3 has 15 amino acids.

CDR3 loop: CASSFLSGGVPNEQYF. The CDR3 DNA is TGCGCCAGCAGCTTCCTTAGCGGGGGGGTCCCAAACGAGCAGTACTTC. The rearrangement links TRBV5-1 to TRBJ2-7; 11 bases fit TRBD2. The CDR3 contains 16 residues. The junction had 9 bases not matched to a gene; V was cut back by 2 bases and J by 5 bases. CDR1 is SGHRS and CDR2 is YFSETQ in the germline V gene.